The sequence of this TCR beta chain was determined in a study of T and B cells in COVID-19 patients. This clonotype appeared a few times. Blood genomic DNA input for TRB amplification was 250-500 ng. BIOMED2 TRB-A/B primer pools were used in multiplex TRB PCR. TCRdb reanalysed the multiplex PCR reads using MiXCR and keeps one entry per CDR3 protein. The table lists more than 20,000 distinct CDR3 sequences, 30% to 35% of them singletons. Germline V CDR1 and CDR2: MNHEY, SMNVEV (reference sequence). Trimming took off 5 bases at V and 1 base at J, with 20 bases between the two ends. CDR3 length equals 17 residues.

This chain links TRBV27 with TRBJ2-5; D may match TRBD1 or TRBD2 (5 bases each). The receptor was derived from a human donor who had recovered from COVID-19. Sample: blood. The CDR3 loop reads CASSAGTPYTIQETQYF. The CDR3 DNA is TGTGCCAGCAGTGCCGGGACCCCGTATACCATCCAAGAGACCCAGTACTTC.